A single sample is the source of the 16 T cell receptor beta chains below, sequenced in a study of T cell repertoires in cytomegalovirus infection. TCRdb analysed the reads with MiXCR anew, one entry per CDR3 protein. The table has 170,000 or so distinct CDR3 sequences, 13% to 15% seen once. Sample: PBMCs. The receptors stem from a human donor in good health (CMV status not recorded). Some clones in this sample may be carry-over from other donors' samples.

The table lists this clonotype with many counts. The gene calls are TRBV6-1 and TRBJ1-3; possibly TRBD1 for D (6 bases). Trimming pared 6 bases from V and 1 base from J, leaving 10 bases between. Germline V gene sequence: CDR1 MNHNS, CDR2 SASEGT. This CDR3 has 14 amino acids. The CDR3 spells CASRATGSGNTIYF. The CDR3, as DNA: TGTGCCAGCAGAGCCACAGGGTCTGGAAACACCATATATTTT.

This clonotype was recorded at least ten times. V is TRBV6-2 or TRBV6-3 and J is TRBJ2-1; the match to TRBD2 covers 13 bases. Germline V gene data show CDR1 as MNHEY and CDR2 as SVGEGT. Trimming took 6 bases from V and 7 from J; bases not matched to a gene: 9. The CDR3 has 16 residues. As DNA, the CDR3 is TGTGCCAGCAGCTTGTGGACTAGCGGGAGTAAGAATGAGCAGTTCTTC. It specifies CASSLWTSGSKNEQFF.

V gene TRBV28 combines with J gene TRBJ2-1; 12 bases agree with TRBD2. The CDR3 is 16 amino acids. CDR1 and CDR2 (germline): MDHEN, SYDVKM. V lost 4 bases to trimming and J lost 8 bases; unmatched junction nucleotides: 9. The CDR3 bases are TGTGCCAGCAGTTCGAAGCGACTAGCGGGAGATTATGAGCAGTTCTTC. Protein: CASSSKRLAGDYEQFF.

The chain links TRBV20-1 to TRBJ1-1; weak D call: TRBD1 (6 bases). Germline values: CDR1 DFQATT, CDR2 SNEGSKA (reference sequence). Deletions cut 6 bases from V and 5 bases from J, with 16 bases between. The CDR3 totals 13 residues. Here the CDR3 DNA reads TGCAGTGCCCAGGGGCAGAGGAGTACTGAAGCTTTCTTT. Its protein product is CSAQGQRSTEAFF.

This clonotype has a count of ten or more. This chain joins TRBV29-1 and TRBJ1-5; D call uncertain. Trimming removed 6 bases at V and 0 bases at J, with 12 bases between. The CDR3 is 14 residues long. Per germline, CDR1 SQVTM and CDR2 ANQGSEA. The CDR3 is CSVADGNSNQPQHF. The CDR3 nucleotides read TGCAGCGTCGCGGACGGGAATAGCAATCAGCCCCAGCATTTT.

This clonotype was counted ten times or more. The chain couples TRBV19 to TRBJ1-1, with D perhaps matching TRBD1 (5 bases). V was trimmed by 7 bases and J by 2 bases, leaving 17 bases between them. This CDR3 is 15 amino acids long. Germline-derived CDR1 and CDR2 are LNHDA and SQIVND (reference sequence). The CDR3 protein is CASTLRGGTNTEAFF. The DNA for the CDR3 is TGTGCCAGTACCCTTCGGGGGGGGACTAACACTGAAGCTTTCTTT.

At least ten counts were recorded for this clonotype. This chain links TRBV7-2 with TRBJ2-5; 10 nucleotides match TRBD1. V was pared by 4 bases and J by 5 bases, with 4 bases of the junction left unmatched. CDR3 size: 14 residues. Germline-derived CDR1 and CDR2 are SGHTA and FQGNSA. The CDR3 is CASSSDRGLETQYF. CDR3 coding DNA: TGTGCCAGCAGCTCTGACAGGGGGCTGGAGACCCAGTACTTC.

To note about this clonotype: This may be a read error, as it is one base from a much larger clone. The rearrangement uses TRBV27 and TRBJ2-1; TRBD2 agrees at 8 bases. The CDR3 length is 16 residues. Germline V gene data show CDR1 as MNHEY and CDR2 as SMNVEV (reference sequence). The DNA of the CDR3 is TGTACCAGCAGTCTCTCAATAGCGGGAAATTACAATGAGCAGTTCTTC. The encoded protein is CTSSLSIAGNYNEQFF.

This clonotype was recorded many times. The genes are TRBV29-1 and TRBJ1-5, with D possibly TRBD1 on 5 matching bases. The germline V gene has CDR1 SQVTM and CDR2 ANQGSEA. Trimming removed 6 bases from V and 4 bases from J, with 13 bases in between. The CDR3 sequence is 13 residues long. As DNA, the CDR3 is TGCAGCGTCGCTGACAGCCAGAATCAGCCCCAGCATTTT. Amino acids: CSVADSQNQPQHF.

Many counts were recorded for this clonotype. This chain uses TRBV7-2 with TRBJ2-7; 9 bases map to TRBD1. The CDR3 extends over 14 amino acids. V was clipped by 9 bases and J by 5 bases; unmatched bases: 11. Germline lookup yields CDR1 SGHTA and CDR2 FQGNSA. CDR3 residues: CASSGQGRFDEQYF. The CDR3 DNA is TGTGCCAGTTCCGGACAGGGGCGCTTTGACGAGCAGTACTTC.

This clonotype was counted only a few times. The rearrangement links TRBV7-9 to TRBJ1-1; 8 positions match TRBD1. Germline lookup yields CDR1 SEHNR and CDR2 FQNEAQ (reference sequence). The CDR3 has 14 residues. V lost 8 bases to trimming and J lost 0 bases; unmatched junction nucleotides: 5. CDR3 sequence (DNA): TGTGCCAGCGGCAGGGGGCGGTTGAACACTGAAGCTTTCTTT. This gives the protein CASGRGRLNTEAFF.

This clonotype turned up a few times. The chain links TRBV6-2 or TRBV6-3 to TRBJ1-1; D call uncertain. The V gene's germline CDR1 is MNHEY and CDR2 SVGEGT. V was pared by 10 bases and J by 6 bases, with 12 bases between. The CDR3 has 11 amino acids. CDR3 sequence reads: CATWGWAEAFF. The CDR3 DNA follows: TGTGCCACCTGGGGATGGGCTGAAGCTTTCTTT.

This chain joins TRBV6-5 and TRBJ2-1; the D is unclear. The CDR3 spans 15 residues. Trimming stripped 3 bases from V and 5 bases from J, with 14 bases between. Germline loops: CDR1 MNHEY, CDR2 SVGAGI. The CDR3 nucleotides are TGTGCCAGCAGTTATGACGGAGTAAGGGACAATGAGCAGTTCTTC. Its translation is CASSYDGVRDNEQFF.

V gene TRBV6-9 combines with J gene TRBJ2-1; 10 bases map to TRBD2. The germline CDR1 and CDR2 sequences are MNHGY and SVAAGI. The J segment lost 6 bases and the V segment lost 7 bases, leaving 6 bases of the junction unmatched. The CDR3 covers 14 residues. The DNA for the CDR3 is TGTGCCAGCAAACCTGGACTAGCGGTCAATGAGCAGTTCTTC. Residues: CASKPGLAVNEQFF.

V usage is TRBV28 and J usage is TRBJ2-4, with D perhaps matching TRBD2 (7 bases). The germline V gene has CDR1 MDHEN and CDR2 SYDVKM. This CDR3 has 19 amino acids. Trimming removed 1 base from V and 9 bases from J, with 28 bases in between. CDR3 in amino acids: CASSLSRGVRTRGLGIQYF. The CDR3 DNA sequence: TGTGCCAGCAGTTTATCAAGGGGGGTTAGGACTAGAGGTCTAGGCATTCAGTACTTC. Full variable domain (outside the CDR3, taken from reference TRBV28 and TRBJ2-4): DVKVTQSSRYLVKRTGEKVFLECVQDMDHENMFWYRQDPGLGLRLIYFSYDVKMKEKGDIPEGYSVSREKKERFSLILESASTNQTSMYLCASSLSRGVRTRGLGIQYFGAGTRLSVL.

This clonotype was found a few times. J is TRBJ2-5 and V is TRBV7-3; D call uncertain. The CDR3 spans 15 residues. Looked up from germline, CDR1 is SGHTA and CDR2 is FQGTGA. With 5 bases removed from V and 1 base from J, the gap between germline ends came to 14 bases. The CDR3 DNA sequence: TGTGCCAGCAGCCCAGCCGGGTCCTCCCAAGAGACCCAGTACTTC. Amino acids: CASSPAGSSQETQYF.